These 21 T cell receptor beta chains originate from one sample sequenced in a study of blood T cell repertoires in COVID-19. Measured with immunoSEQ multiplex PCR; TCRdb has only the in-frame clones, and not every one. Altogether roughly 100,000 clones are present, 60% to 85% being singletons, with the ten largest covering 9.8%. The sequenced sample was peripheral blood. These receptors were taken from an elderly woman with acute or convalescent COVID-19.

The rearrangement uses TRBV10-3 and TRBJ2-5, with D possibly TRBD1 on 6 matching bases. Germline CDR1 and CDR2: ENHRY and SYGVKD. V dropped 11 bases and J dropped 4 bases, with 14 bases sitting between them. The CDR3 runs 12 residues. CDR3 sequence: CASRGIPETQYF. CDR3 DNA: TGTGCCTCGAGGGGGATCCCAGAGACCCAGTACTTC.

CDR3 DNA sequence: TGTGCCAGCAGTTTATCTTCCCCCACCTACGAGCAGTACTTC. This translates into CASSLSSPTYEQYF. V usage is TRBV27 and J usage is TRBJ2-7; no definite D call. V lost 0 bases and J lost 2, with 8 bases in between. The CDR3 is 14 residues long. From germline, CDR1 is MNHEY and CDR2 SMNVEV (reference sequence).

V usage is TRBV6-5 and J usage is TRBJ1-2; TRBD1 matches at 7 bases. Per germline, CDR1 MNHEY and CDR2 SVGAGI. CDR3 length: 15 residues. V lost 6 bases, J lost 6 bases, and 13 bases stayed unmatched. CDR3 in amino acids: CASSPGGRPSDGYTF. The CDR3 DNA follows: TGTGCCAGCAGCCCAGGGGGACGGCCGTCGGATGGCTACACCTTC.

To note about this clone: Other DNA sequences from this sample encode an identical CDR3 as well. The rearrangement links TRBV27 to TRBJ2-7; 10 nucleotides align to TRBD2. Germline V CDR1 and CDR2: MNHEY, SMNVEV (reference sequence). There are 15 residues in the CDR3. The junction had 6 bases not matched to a gene; V was cut back by 4 bases and J by 3 bases. CDR3 in amino acids: CASSSPGLASYEQYF. CDR3 nucleotides: TGTGCCAGCAGTTCACCGGGACTAGCGAGCTACGAGCAGTACTTC.

The chain links TRBV18 to TRBJ1-1; TRBD1 matches at 8 bases. J lost 5 bases, V lost 8 bases, and 13 bases had no gene match. Germline assignment: CDR1 KGHSH and CDR2 LQKENI. This CDR3 contains 15 residues. The CDR3 coding sequence is TGTGCCAGCAAGAATCAGGGGGCGCGGCGGACTGAAGCTTTCTTT. Translation: CASKNQGARRTEAFF.

This rearrangement joins TRBV2 to TRBJ1-1; perhaps TRBD1 as D (5 bases). Trimming took off 6 bases at V and 4 bases at J, with 15 bases between the two ends. The germline V gene has CDR1 SNHLY and CDR2 FYNNEI. The CDR3 is 14 amino acids. CDR3 protein: CASRTIAGPTEAFF. DNA of the CDR3: TGTGCCAGCAGAACAATTGCAGGGCCCACTGAAGCTTTCTTT.

V and J are TRBV4-2 and TRBJ2-7; TRBD2 aligns across 7 bases. Germline CDR1 reads LGHNA; CDR2 reads YNFKEQ. The CDR3 loop spans 14 amino acids. V shed 2 bases and J 6 bases; nucleotides not matched to a gene: 7. DNA for the CDR3: TGTGCCAGCAGCCAACGGACAAAGCGGGGCGAGCAGTACTTC. It yields the protein CASSQRTKRGEQYF.

The gene calls are TRBV28 and TRBJ1-2; D is uncertain. The CDR3 has 16 residues. Germline CDR1 and CDR2: MDHEN and SYDVKM. Trimming removed 2 bases from V and 4 bases from J, with 17 bases in between. The CDR3 coding sequence is TGTGCCAGCAGTTTAAAAAACAGCCACTCTCCCTATGGCTACACCTTC. It codes for CASSLKNSHSPYGYTF.

The chain employs TRBV18 and TRBJ2-7; D gene unclear. Germline-derived CDR1 and CDR2 are KGHSH and LQKENI. The CDR3 runs 13 residues. V was trimmed by 3 bases and J by 0 bases, leaving 6 bases between them. The CDR3 coding sequence is TGTGCCAGCTCACCGACGGGCTCCTACGAGCAGTACTTC. Amino acids: CASSPTGSYEQYF.

The chain couples TRBV30 to TRBJ1-2; weak D call: TRBD1 (6 bases). The CDR3 is 13 amino acids. In germline, CDR1 is GTSNPN, CDR2 SVGIG (reference sequence). Trimming took off 1 base at V and 7 bases at J, with 13 bases between the two ends. In nucleotides, the CDR3 is TGTGCCTGGAGTGCCCAGGGGCCGAGTGGCTACACCTTC. Its translation is CAWSAQGPSGYTF.

The chain carries TRBV3-1 (or the pseudogene TRBV3-2) and TRBJ1-3; TRBD1 is a possible D gene (5 bases). The germline V gene has CDR1 LGHDT and CDR2 YNNKEL (reference sequence). This CDR3 contains 15 residues. V lost 0 bases to trimming and J lost 2 bases, with 8 bases between them. The CDR3 is CASSQDGGAGNTIYF. The CDR3 DNA reads TGTGCCAGCAGCCAAGATGGGGGGGCTGGAAACACCATATATTTT.

The sample holds a few counts of this clone. The rearrangement uses TRBV30 and TRBJ2-7; D is possibly TRBD2 (5 bases). Per the germline V gene, CDR1 is GTSNPN and CDR2 is SVGIG (reference sequence). CDR3 length: 14 amino acids. Trimming removed 1 base at V and 6 bases at J, with 16 bases between. This CDR3 reads CAWSGALADREQYF. The CDR3 DNA follows: TGTGCCTGGAGTGGGGCGCTAGCCGACCGCGAGCAGTACTTC.

This chain joins TRBV4-1 and TRBJ2-1, with 12 nucleotides matching TRBD2. Looked up from germline, CDR1 is MGHRA and CDR2 is YSYEKL. The junction had 1 base not matched to a gene; V was cut back by 6 bases and J by 7 bases. The CDR3 is 13 residues long. CDR3 region: CASRTSGGNEQFF. The DNA of the CDR3 is TGCGCCAGCAGGACTAGCGGGGGAAATGAGCAGTTCTTC.

This rearrangement joins TRBV6-5 to TRBJ1-1; D uncertain. The germline gives CDR1 MNHEY, CDR2 SVGAGI. The CDR3 runs to 12 residues. V was trimmed by 2 bases and J by 6 bases, leaving 7 bases between them. CDR3 bases: TGTGCCAGCAGTTACCCTCCGGCTGAAGCTTTCTTT. Its translation is CASSYPPAEAFF.

The rearrangement uses TRBV3-1 (or the pseudogene TRBV3-2) and TRBJ2-3; 9 bases fit TRBD2. Trimming at V came to 4 bases and at J to 0 bases, leaving 11 bases not matched to a gene. CDR1 and CDR2 from the germline V gene are LGHDT and YNNKEL (reference sequence). CDR3 length equals 18 residues. The CDR3 loop reads CASSPRSSSGASTDTQYF. The CDR3 region has the DNA TGTGCCAGCAGCCCCCGGTCCTCTAGCGGGGCCAGCACAGATACGCAGTATTTT.

The J gene is TRBJ2-5, the V gene TRBV21-1; the table's D call, TRBD2, was not checked against the DNA. TRBV21-1 is flagged as a pseudogene. The CDR3 runs 17 residues. The CDR3 sequence is CASSKDIAGGGGETQYF. The CDR3 nucleotides are TGTGCCAGCAGCAAAGACATAGCGGGAGGTGGGGGAGAGACCCAGTACTTC.

As DNA, the CDR3 is TGTGCCAGCAGTTTAGCGGGTAGCTCCTACAATGAGCAGTTCTTC. Translating it yields CASSLAGSSYNEQFF. The chain is built from TRBV28 and TRBJ2-1, with D possibly TRBD2 on 5 matching bases. Germline lookup yields CDR1 MDHEN and CDR2 SYDVKM. This CDR3 comprises 15 residues. Trimming took 2 bases from V and 0 from J, leaving 8 bases between them.

The chain uses TRBV24-1 and TRBJ2-3, with 9 nucleotides matching TRBD1. With V trimmed by 4 bases and J by 4 bases, 8 bases remained unmatched. Germline V gene data show CDR1 as KGHDR and CDR2 as SFDVKD. The CDR3 extends over 16 amino acids. The DNA for the CDR3 is TGTGCCACCAGTGAAGGAAACAGGGGGCGCGCAGATACGCAGTATTTT. It translates to CATSEGNRGRADTQYF.

The rearrangement links TRBV27 to TRBJ1-1; tentative D call: TRBD1 (6 bases). Germline CDR1 MNHEY, CDR2 SMNVEV (reference sequence). Deletions cut 7 bases from V and 5 bases from J, with 20 bases between. The CDR3 is 15 amino acids. Written as DNA, the CDR3 is TGTGCCAGCACCCCCTACTGGGGGCGAGGGACTGAAGCTTTCTTT. Translating gives CASTPYWGRGTEAFF.

In this sample, this clone turned up many times. Within the sample, other DNA sequences also encode this same CDR3. The chain combines TRBV7-9 with TRBJ2-2, with D possibly matching TRBD2 (5 bases). Trimming took off 5 bases at V and 1 base at J, with 11 bases between the two ends. CDR1 is SEHNR, CDR2 FQNEAQ, per germline (reference sequence). There are 15 residues in the CDR3. CDR3 nucleotides: TGTGCCAGCAGCCCGAGGGCCCAGAACACCGGGGAGCTGTTTTTT. Encoded protein: CASSPRAQNTGELFF.

Only a few counts were recorded for this clone. The rearrangement links TRBV6-4 to TRBJ2-1; D is unresolved. The CDR3 has 13 residues. V lost 6 bases to trimming and J lost 6 bases, with 12 bases between them. Looked up from germline, CDR1 is MRHNA and CDR2 is SNTAGT. The CDR3 DNA sequence: TGTGCCAGCAGAACTCGCCCCGGCAATGAGCAGTTCTTC. Amino acid sequence: CASRTRPGNEQFF.